These 10 T cell receptor beta chains share one sample of origin, sequenced in a study of graft-versus-host responses after intestinal transplantation. Data came from immunoSEQ multiplex PCR; TCRdb stores just in-frame clones and leaves some out. The data contain about 9,100 clones, roughly 70% of them singletons. Graft tissue was processed to release intraepithelial and lamina propria lymphocytes. The sequences come from ileum tissue, collected roughly 490 days after intestinal transplant. Receptor source: a human patient who received an intestinal transplant, so some T cells may come from the graft donor.

This clone was counted a single time. The chain recombines TRBV4-1 with TRBJ2-7, with D perhaps matching TRBD1 (6 bases). Germline values: CDR1 MGHRA, CDR2 YSYEKL. The CDR3 has 15 residues. Trimming left V 0 bases short and J 8 bases short, with 17 bases between. CDR3 sequence (DNA): TGCGCCAGCAGCCAAGATGGGACACCTAAGGATCAGCAGTACTTC. Translation gives CASSQDGTPKDQQYF.

This clone was recorded a few times. The chain recombines TRBV6-6 with TRBJ1-2; no reliable D call. V lost 8 bases and J lost 7, with 11 bases in between. Germline assignment: CDR1 MNHNY and CDR2 SVGAGI (reference sequence). This CDR3 has 11 amino acids. The chain's CDR3 is CASAPYLGYTF. DNA of the CDR3: TGTGCCAGCGCCCCTTACCTTGGCTACACCTTC.

This clone was counted only a few times. This chain joins TRBV7-9 and TRBJ2-2; 10 bases are shared with TRBD1. The V gene's germline CDR1 is SEHNR and CDR2 FQNEAQ (reference sequence). The CDR3 runs 16 residues. After removal of 4 bases from V and 1 base from J, the junction contained 3 bases not matched to a gene. The CDR3 nucleotides are TGTGCCAGCAGCTCTAGGGACAGGGGGAACACCGGGGAGCTGTTTTTT. It specifies CASSSRDRGNTGELFF.

The CDR3 reads CASSLNLGAFSYEQYF. As DNA, the CDR3 is TGTGCCAGCAGCTTAAACCTGGGGGCGTTCTCCTACGAGCAGTACTTC. J is TRBJ2-7 and V is TRBV7-8; TRBD1 is a possible D gene (6 bases). The V end lost 2 bases, the J end lost 0 bases, and 14 bases lay between the germline ends. The CDR3 contains 16 residues. Germline CDR1 is SGHVS and CDR2 is FQNEAQ.

The chain recombines TRBV6-1 with TRBJ2-5; D is unclear. In germline, CDR1 is MNHNS, CDR2 SASEGT. V lost 4 bases and J lost 0, with 6 bases in between. The CDR3 extends over 13 amino acids. The CDR3 loop reads CASSANYQETQYF. CDR3 sequence (DNA): TGTGCCAGCAGTGCCAATTACCAAGAGACCCAGTACTTC.

This clone has a handful of counts. The chain uses TRBV19 and TRBJ1-2; weak D call: TRBD1 (6 bases). The CDR3 consists of 14 residues. Per germline, CDR1 LNHDA and CDR2 SQIVND (reference sequence). Trimming removed 6 bases at V and 8 bases at J, with 19 bases between. The DNA for the CDR3 is TGTGCCAGTAGCAGTTGGAAGGGGGTGGACGGCTACACCTTC. This translates into CASSSWKGVDGYTF.

The chain is built from TRBV6-6 and TRBJ1-2; maybe TRBD1 (6 bases). Deletions cut 5 bases from V and 3 bases from J, with 10 bases between. Germline CDR1 reads MNHNY; CDR2 reads SVGAGI (reference sequence). This CDR3 region has 13 residues. The DNA of the CDR3 is TGTGCCAGCAGTCTACAGGGTGACTATGGCTACACCTTC. Amino acid sequence: CASSLQGDYGYTF.

The chain uses TRBV7-5 and TRBJ2-7; the table gives TRBD2 as D, unverified against the DNA. TRBV7-5 constitutes a pseudogene. This CDR3 region has 16 residues. The CDR3 sequence is CASSSRTSGQHGEQYF. Written as DNA, the CDR3 is TGTGCCAGCAGCTCGAGGACTAGCGGCCAGCACGGGGAGCAGTACTTC.

The CDR3 spells CATSRGLDSYNEQFF. CDR3 coding DNA: TGTGCCACCAGCAGAGGGCTAGACTCCTACAATGAGCAGTTCTTC. The chain recombines TRBV15 with TRBJ2-1; unclear D gene. Germline loops: CDR1 LNHNV, CDR2 YYDKDF (reference sequence). Trimming took 1 base from V and 0 from J, leaving 7 bases between them. This CDR3 is 15 amino acids long.

The chain links TRBV18 to TRBJ1-2; possible D gene TRBD1, 5 bases. From germline, CDR1 is KGHSH and CDR2 LQKENI. The CDR3 runs 15 residues. Trimming left V 5 bases short and J 4 bases short, with 17 bases between. The chain's CDR3 is CASSSGDSLGYGYTF. The CDR3 coding sequence is TGTGCCAGCTCATCGGGGGACTCCCTCGGCTATGGCTACACCTTC.